These 8 T cell receptor beta chains were sequenced from one sample in a study of early T cells in non-severe SARS-CoV-2 infection. Using its own MiXCR run on the 5' RACE reads, TCRdb lists one record per CDR3 protein. Seen here are approximately 35,000 distinct CDR3 sequences, 6% to 8.5% observed once, and the top ten hold about 4%. The sequencing sample was made of whole blood. The receptors shown here come from an adult who was a healthcare worker with PCR-confirmed SARS-CoV-2 infection or an uninfected control (not recorded which).

The chain links TRBV29-1 to TRBJ2-2, with D perhaps matching TRBD1 (5 bases). Between the trimmed V and J ends, which lost 8 bases and 4 bases, there was a span of 14 bases. Germline assignment: CDR1 SQVTM and CDR2 ANQGSEA. The CDR3 extends over 13 amino acids. The chain's CDR3 is CSHVDRATGELFF. CDR3 bases: TGCAGCCACGTCGACAGAGCCACCGGGGAGCTGTTTTTT.

The V call is TRBV2, the J call TRBJ2-3, with D perhaps matching TRBD2 (5 bases). V was pared by 7 bases and J by 2 bases, with 13 bases between. CDR3 length: 14 amino acids. Germline CDR1 is SNHLY and CDR2 is FYNNEI. In DNA, the CDR3 is TGTGCCAGCACACGGGGAACCCCCACAGATACGCAGTATTTT. This codes for CASTRGTPTDTQYF.

The chain joins TRBV11-2 to TRBJ2-7; maybe TRBD2 (5 bases). Germline V gives CDR1 SGHAT, CDR2 FQNNGV. V shed 1 base and J shed 0 bases, with 13 bases lying between them. This CDR3 region has 16 residues. CDR3 residues: CASSLVDGEVSYEQYF. The CDR3 coding sequence is TGTGCCAGCAGCTTAGTGGACGGGGAAGTCTCCTACGAGCAGTACTTC.

This clonotype was recorded many times. The J gene is TRBJ1-5, the V gene TRBV10-2, with TRBD1 as a possible D gene (6 bases). CDR1 is WSHSY and CDR2 is SAAADI in the germline V gene. The germline V and J ends were trimmed by 10 bases and 4 bases, with 11 bases remaining between them. This CDR3 has 12 amino acids. CDR3 nucleotide sequence: TGCGCCACCGGAACAGGGAATCAGCCCCAGCATTTT. It yields the protein CATGTGNQPQHF.

The table lists this clonotype with a few counts. This chain joins TRBV18 and TRBJ2-2; D is undetermined. This CDR3 spans 14 amino acids. The germline gives CDR1 KGHSH, CDR2 LQKENI. V was cut by 4 bases and J by 5 bases, with 11 bases left in between. This CDR3 is CASSLQRFTGELFF. The CDR3 region has the DNA TGTGCCAGCTCACTTCAAAGGTTTACCGGGGAGCTGTTTTTT.

This clonotype showed up many times. J is TRBJ1-2 and V is TRBV7-6; a weak D match, TRBD1 (6 bases). The CDR3 runs to 13 residues. Germline CDR1 SGHVS, CDR2 FNYEAQ. V gave up 5 bases and J gave up 8 bases, with 15 bases separating them. CDR3 amino acids: CASSGVGGDGYTF. CDR3 DNA sequence: TGTGCCAGCAGCGGAGTTGGGGGCGACGGCTACACCTTC.

By share of the sample, this clonotype is medium-sized. The genes are TRBV2 and TRBJ2-1; D remains ambiguous. There are 14 residues in the CDR3. The V end was cut by 7 bases, the J end by 12 bases, with 22 bases between. From germline, CDR1 is SNHLY and CDR2 FYNNEI. The CDR3 is CASTPPSPGVVQFF. DNA of the CDR3: TGTGCCAGCACCCCGCCTTCTCCGGGTGTGGTGCAGTTCTTC.

The sample holds many counts of this clonotype. The CDR3 is CATGKSFNGTDAYEQYF. The DNA for the CDR3 is TGTGCCACGGGGAAGAGCTTTAACGGGACTGATGCCTACGAGCAGTACTTC. This chain uses TRBV9 with TRBJ2-7, with D possibly TRBD2 on 6 matching bases. From germline, CDR1 is SGDLS and CDR2 YYNGEE. V was clipped by 9 bases and J by 2 bases, with 27 bases between them. The CDR3 loop spans 17 amino acids.